This T cell receptor (beta chain) is drawn from a study of T cell responses to AZD1222 COVID-19 vaccine. Whole-study context: Second-dose timings of about 4 or about 12 weeks were pooled.

The study's findings and limits: Mapped onto spike, vaccine-associated CD4 TCRs spanned it and were dominant at 160-218 and 743-854. Repertoire sampling was restricted to post-peak T cell response timepoints. Females outnumbered males among donors, who were mostly white British; clonal diversity was possibly underestimated.

Comment on this clone: Its antigen is undetermined.

TCRdb keeps only in-frame clones here, not all; method: immunoSEQ multiplex PCR. The top ten clones hold around 8% of a sample with about 68,000 clones, approximately 91% of them seen once. The CDR3 is made up of 14 amino acids. J was trimmed by 1 base and V by 7 bases; bases with no gene match: 3. CDR1 and CDR2 (germline): SGHRS, YFSETQ. The rearrangement uses TRBV5-1 and TRBJ2-3, with TRBD1 identical over 10 bases. This sequence originates from an adult in good health. This specimen was peripheral blood, taken on day 0 of AZD1222 vaccination. CDR3 coding DNA: TGCGCCAGCGGCGACAGGGGGCGCACAGATACGCAGTATTTT. It encodes CASGDRGRTDTQYF.